These T cell receptor beta chains were read from a single sample in a study of T cells in localized non-small cell lung cancer. Assay: immunoSEQ multiplex PCR; the TCRdb copy retains only in-frame clones and omits some. Of some 22,000 clones in the sample, approximately 84% are singletons; the top ten hold around 32%. This sample comprised peripheral blood, obtained before any cancer treatment. All receptors come from a male donor aged 60 or older with stage I squamous cell lung carcinoma. CDR3s include the opening cysteine and the closing phenylalanine or tryptophan.

v_gene: TRBV15
CDR3aa: CATSRLGPKETQYF

v_gene: TRBV10-3
CDR3aa: CAIRGSTNEKLFF

v_gene: TRBV30
CDR3aa: CAWSRDIIYEQYF

v_gene: TRBV6-5
CDR3aa: CASSPRGGEAQHF

v_gene: TRBV19
CDR3aa: CASSSGTSAQQGQPQHF

v_gene: TRBV19
CDR3aa: CASSSDRLVLAPNF

v_gene: TRBV4-1
CDR3aa: CASSPLPTGEQPQHF

v_gene: TRBV5-6
CDR3aa: CASSFYRPLSNQPQHF

v_gene: TRBV28
CDR3aa: CASSLFRSTDTQYF

v_gene: TRBV6-1
CDR3aa: CASSEAGVTGELFF

v_gene: TRBV5-3
CDR3aa: CASSVPGHNYGYTF

v_gene: TRBV6-5
CDR3aa: CASIRTSELYNEQFF

v_gene: TRBV6-5
CDR3aa: CASKHGYEQYF

v_gene: TRBV4-2
CDR3aa: CASSPRGGAAGFF

v_gene: TRBV5-6
CDR3aa: CASSSTSGGASTGELFF

v_gene: TRBV30
CDR3aa: CAWMQQGLNYGYTF

v_gene: TRBV7-2
CDR3aa: CASSPGGSHTYEQYF

v_gene: TRBV19
CDR3aa: CASLSLRNTIYF

v_gene: TRBV18
CDR3aa: CASSPPPPKTQYF

v_gene: TRBV5-1
CDR3aa: CASSRSGSNYEQYF

v_gene: TRBV19
CDR3aa: CASSPGLPNTGELFF

v_gene: TRBV7-7
CDR3aa: CASSADRDGTQYF

v_gene: TRBV4-3
CDR3aa: CASSQEGPWGQFF

v_gene: TRBV15
CDR3aa: CATSRGGRVGEQYF

v_gene: TRBV7-2
CDR3aa: CASSLVVGNTYNEQFF

v_gene: TRBV7-2
CDR3aa: CASSLGENTEAFF

v_gene: TRBV30
CDR3aa: CAWSVRQSSGNTIYF

v_gene: TRBV7-8
CDR3aa: CASSRGQGAREQYF

v_gene: TRBV6-5
CDR3aa: CASSRDSTNEKLFF

v_gene: TRBV11-2
CDR3aa: CASRLMGVQETQYF

v_gene: TRBV5-1
CDR3aa: CASSRRGLAGRETQYF

v_gene: TRBV29-1
CDR3aa: CSSRGGSDEQFF

v_gene: TRBV7-2
CDR3aa: CASSFGQGWTEAFF

v_gene: TRBV2
CDR3aa: CASSPDRRNTEAFF

v_gene: TRBV5-4
CDR3aa: CASRLRQGVDYGYTF

v_gene: TRBV19
CDR3aa: CASSIPRTSSPLHF